This T cell receptor beta chain was captured in a study of neurological immune-mediated disorders. Broader study findings: None of the CDR3 amino acid sequences in expanded clones turned up in more than one subject, which points to private repertoires in all groups. HTLV-1-associated myelopathy had the most TCR clonal expansion, whereas multiple sclerosis had the least (lower than in healthy controls).

With 10-nucleotide random UMIs, 5'RACE was used to make the cDNA. One entry per CDR3 protein, called by TCRdb with MiXCR from the 5' RACE reads. The sample lists about 48,000 distinct CDR3 sequences; roughly 25% were seen once. Concerning this clonotype itself: The antigen remains unidentified. One end of the junction does not line up with germline, which may come from a read error.

The germline gives CDR1 SGHTA, CDR2 FQGNSA. The length of the CDR3 is 15 residues. From 2 million PBMCs stored at -80 C, the unsorted libraries were generated. The source is a woman aged 70-85 years in good health. The chain links TRBV7-2 to TRBJ1-5; perhaps TRBD1 as D (5 bases). The sequencing input was PBMCs. In DNA, the CDR3 is TGTGCCAGCAGCTTGGATGGCAGGACAAATCAGCCCCAGAGTTTT. Amino acid sequence: CASSLDGRTNQPQSF.